A selection of T cell receptor beta chains follows, all from one sample in a study of blood T cell repertoires in COVID-19. Sequencing used immunoSEQ multiplex PCR; TCRdb keeps in-frame clones, though not all of them. The sample lists a few hundred thousand clones, approximately 91% seen once, with roughly 1.2% in the top ten. Sequenced: PBMCs or T cells enriched from blood (not recorded which). These receptors all come from a human donor in a cohort exposed to, infected with or recovered from COVID-19 (not recorded which). The donor label of this sample is uncertain. Both conserved end residues are part of each CDR3. The D gene is left open where the match is weak. Size is stated for part of the rows, as once, few or many counts, or as a class when the clone is expanded.

d_call,j_call,clone_size,v_call,cdr3_nt,cdr3_aa
TRBD1,TRBJ2-1,-,TRBV5-1,TGCGCCAGCAGCAAAGGACAGGGAAGCAATGAGCAGTTCTTC,CASSKGQGSNEQFF
-,TRBJ1-1,-,TRBV12-3/TRBV12-4,TGTGCCAGCAGTCCTCCCGGGGGGACTGAAGCTTTCTTT,CASSPPGGTEAFF
TRBD1,TRBJ2-3,-,TRBV2,TGTGCCAGCAGGGAACAGGGGCCCACAGATACGCAGTATTTT,CASREQGPTDTQYF
-,TRBJ2-6,few,TRBV12-5,TGTGCTAGTGGTTTGGGACATTCGGGGGCCAACGTCCTGACTTTC,CASGLGHSGANVLTF
TRBD1,TRBJ2-7,-,TRBV25-1,TGTGCCAGCAGTGAACGGACAGGGGGCTACGAGCAGTACTTC,CASSERTGGYEQYF
TRBD1,TRBJ1-5,few,TRBV12-5,TGTGCTAGTGGCCCGGACAGGGGGAATCAGCCCCAGCATTTT,CASGPDRGNQPQHF
-,TRBJ1-1,-,TRBV4-3,TGCGCCAGCAGCCATGGGGGGTCGGGGACTGAAGCTTTCTTT,CASSHGGSGTEAFF
-,TRBJ1-2,-,TRBV18,TGTGCCAGCTCCCAGGGAGGGGACTATGGCTACACCTTC,CASSQGGDYGYTF
-,TRBJ2-7,-,TRBV9,TGTGCCAGCAGCGGGACAGTTCCCTACGAGCAGTACTTC,CASSGTVPYEQYF
-,TRBJ1-3,-,TRBV30,TGTGCCTGGTCCCAGGGGAGCTCTGGAAACACCATATATTTT,CAWSQGSSGNTIYF
-,TRBJ2-1,-,TRBV30,TGTGCCTGGGGCCCCGGGAACAATGAGCAGTTCTTC,CAWGPGNNEQFF
TRBD2,TRBJ2-2,-,TRBV7-3,TGTGCCAGCAGCTTAATCCCCCCAAACGCGGGGGGGCCGAACACCGGGGAGCTGTTTTTT,CASSLIPPNAGGPNTGELFF
TRBD2,TRBJ2-7,-,TRBV11-3,TGTGCCAGCAGCTTAGGCGGGACTAGCGGGGTTACCTACGAGCAGTACTTC,CASSLGGTSGVTYEQYF
TRBD2,TRBJ2-1,-,TRBV15,TGTGCCACCAGCAGCGGGGGGGCGAGCTACAATGAGCAGTTCTTC,CATSSGGASYNEQFF
-,TRBJ2-7,-,TRBV10-1,TGCGCCAGCAGTAGTACAGAGTCGATCTACGAGCAGTACTTC,CASSSTESIYEQYF
-,TRBJ1-1,-,TRBV7-2,TGTGCCAGCAGCTTCTTAGGGGGCACTGAAGCTTTCTTT,CASSFLGGTEAFF
-,TRBJ2-1,-,TRBV10-3,TGTGCCATCAGTGAGTCGACGGGCAGGGGATACAATGAGCAGTTCTTC,CAISESTGRGYNEQFF
-,TRBJ2-7,-,TRBV7-2,TGTGCCAGCAGCTCGCTATGGCGAGGCGAGCAGTACTTC,CASSSLWRGEQYF
-,TRBJ1-2,once,TRBV14,TGTGCCAGCAGCCAAGTCGGGGAAACTAACTATGGCTACACCTTC,CASSQVGETNYGYTF
TRBD2,TRBJ2-3,-,TRBV5-1,TGCGCCAGCAGCTTGGAATTAGCGGGGGGAACCACAGATACGCAGTATTTT,CASSLELAGGTTDTQYF
-,TRBJ1-6,-,TRBV6-5,TGTGCCAGCAGTCCCCGACAGTTAACCCCCCTCCACTTT,CASSPRQLTPLHF
TRBD1,TRBJ1-2,-,TRBV7-9,TGTGCCAGCAGCTTATCCGGGACAGGGGTTAACGGCTACACCTTC,CASSLSGTGVNGYTF
TRBD2,TRBJ2-5,-,TRBV5-6,TGTGCCAGCAGCTTGGTGGCTAGCGGGGGAGAGACCCAGTACTTC,CASSLVASGGETQYF
TRBD1,TRBJ1-1,-,TRBV25-1,TGTGCCAGCTCCGGGACAGGGATCATGAACACTGAAGCTTTCTTT,CASSGTGIMNTEAFF
TRBD1,TRBJ2-1,-,TRBV5-1,TGCGCCAGCCAACCCGGGACAGGGTCCTACAATGAGCAGTTCTTC,CASQPGTGSYNEQFF
-,TRBJ1-1,-,TRBV3-1/TRBV3-2,TGTGCCAGCAGCTCCCGGGGGGTGTACACTGAAGCTTTCTTT,CASSSRGVYTEAFF
-,TRBJ1-6,-,TRBV7-2,TGTGCCAGCAGCTTAGAAGTAGGGAGGAAGAATTCACCCCTCCACTTT,CASSLEVGRKNSPLHF
TRBD1,TRBJ1-1,-,TRBV7-9,TGTGCCAGCAGTTCTCCCGGGACAGGTCCCTTCGCTGAAGCTTTCTTT,CASSSPGTGPFAEAFF
-,TRBJ1-1,-,TRBV7-8,TGTGCCAGCAGCCCACAGGAAGACACTGAAGCTTTCTTT,CASSPQEDTEAFF
-,TRBJ2-3,-,TRBV7-9,TGTGCCAGCAGCCCCAGCGTGGGGCGGGATACGCAGTATTTT,CASSPSVGRDTQYF
-,TRBJ1-2,-,TRBV19,TGTGCCAGTAAGGAGTCCGTAGCTAACTATGGCTACACCTTC,CASKESVANYGYTF
TRBD1,TRBJ1-4,once,TRBV19,TGTGCCAGTAGTCCGACAGGGTGGGATGAAAAACTGTTTTTT,CASSPTGWDEKLFF
TRBD1,TRBJ2-3,-,TRBV5-1,TGCGCCAGCAGCCCGGACAGGGGTCCAGATACGCAGTATTTT,CASSPDRGPDTQYF
TRBD1,TRBJ2-5,-,TRBV14,TGTGCCAGCAGCCAAGGTCCCGGACAGGGACAAGAGACCCAGTACTTC,CASSQGPGQGQETQYF
-,TRBJ2-1,-,TRBV25-1,TGTGCCAGCAGTGAATTGTCGAATGAGCAGTTCTTC,CASSELSNEQFF
-,TRBJ1-1,-,TRBV9,TGTGCCAGCAGCGTAGACGGAGGTAGAGGGCAAGCTTTCTTT,CASSVDGGRGQAFF
TRBD1,TRBJ1-3,-,TRBV5-1,TGCGCCAGCATGGAACAGGGGGCTAACACCATATATTTT,CASMEQGANTIYF
-,TRBJ1-2,-,TRBV3-1/TRBV3-2,TGTGCCAGCAGCCCCCCGAGGGAGCTAGATGGCTACACCTTC,CASSPPRELDGYTF
TRBD1,TRBJ1-1,-,TRBV25-1,TGTGCCAGCAGAGGGACAGGGCGTCACACTGAAGCTTTCTTT,CASRGTGRHTEAFF
-,TRBJ1-2,-,TRBV12-3/TRBV12-4,TGTGCCAGCAGTTTACAGGGATCCTATGGCTACACCTTC,CASSLQGSYGYTF
-,TRBJ1-4,-,TRBV10-3,TGTGCCATCAGTGCGAGTGGCCTAGCAACTAATGAAAAACTGTTTTTT,CAISASGLATNEKLFF
-,TRBJ1-1,-,TRBV12-2,TGTGCAAGTCGCTTAATGCAGGGGGCGCTCCCCTTTAACACTGAAGCTTTCTTT,CASRLMQGALPFNTEAFF
-,TRBJ1-6,-,TRBV19,TGTGCCAGTAGTATAGATAAGGGAACGGGGACACCCCTCCACTTT,CASSIDKGTGTPLHF
TRBD2,TRBJ2-3,-,TRBV7-6,TGTGCCAGCAGCTTAGCGGAGATAGCGGGGGGCCCTGCCACAGATACGCAGTATTTT,CASSLAEIAGGPATDTQYF
-,TRBJ2-1,-,TRBV7-3,TGTGCCAGCAGCTTAATGAGTAATAATGAGCAGTTCTTC,CASSLMSNNEQFF
-,TRBJ2-2,-,TRBV19,TGTGCCAGTAGTATAGGTGGAGGATCCGGGGAGCTGTTTTTT,CASSIGGGSGELFF
TRBD2,TRBJ2-3,-,TRBV7-2,TGTGCCAGCAGCCTACGGGGACTAGCGGGGGGACGGACAGATACGCAGTATTTT,CASSLRGLAGGRTDTQYF
TRBD1,TRBJ1-1,-,TRBV10-1,TGCGCCAGCAATCCGGACAGGGTGAACACTGAAGCTTTCTTT,CASNPDRVNTEAFF
-,TRBJ2-2,-,TRBV18,TGTGCCAGCTCATTGGTGACAGGAACGAACACCGGGGAGCTGTTTTTT,CASSLVTGTNTGELFF
-,TRBJ1-6,-,TRBV14,TGTGCCAGCAGCCAATATGAGGCAGGGCAGTATTTACACTTT,CASSQYEAGQYLHF
-,TRBJ1-2,-,TRBV28,TGTGCCAGCAGTTTAAAGGAGAGGGGCTACACCTTC,CASSLKERGYTF
-,TRBJ2-5,-,TRBV9,TGTGCCAGCAGCACTCAATCAACAGGGATGAAGACCCAGTACTTC,CASSTQSTGMKTQYF